This is a list of T cell receptor beta chains from one sample in a study of cytomegalovirus exposure and HLA in healthy donors. TCRdb keeps only in-frame clones here, not all; method: immunoSEQ multiplex PCR. The data show some 150,000 clones, 60% to 85% seen once. Sequencing used PBMCs. The origin of the receptors is a man aged 25-45 years in good health and CMV-seropositive. CDR3s include the opening cysteine and the closing phenylalanine or tryptophan. Fields, in order: V gene, D gene, CDR3 protein. The D gene is left open where the match is weak.

>TRBV5-1|TRBD2
CASSLRQLAGGTAGELFF
>TRBV7-9|-
CASSLRAGAANEKPFF
>TRBV29-1|TRBD1
CSVGDRGNEQFF
>TRBV10-1|-
CASSDGGANSYEQYF
>TRBV28|TRBD1
CASSTPGQGIETQYF
>TRBV27|TRBD1
CASSLRDREDEAFF
>TRBV30|-
CAWSLGGAGGDTGELFF
>TRBV7-9|TRBD1
CASSSRTGGNYGYTF
>TRBV5-1|TRBD1
CASSLNSGTGGFGYTF
>TRBV5-6|TRBD2
CASSGGGSRETQYF
>TRBV7-9|-
CASSPVTGNIQYF
>TRBV27|-
CASSPRTAYGGNQPQHF
>TRBV5-6|-
CASSADRYYGYTF
>TRBV28|TRBD1
CASSRPGTGYNEQFF
>TRBV13|TRBD2
CASSVRGGYEQYF
>TRBV5-1|-
CASSLGQSRSPLHF
>TRBV28|TRBD2
CASSLGPGLAGSNEQFF
>TRBV6-5|TRBD2
CASSGGIDYEQYF
>TRBV5-5|TRBD2
CASSLRQGGAGGLRETQYF
>TRBV6-4|-
CASSTGQNNSPLHF
>TRBV2|TRBD1
CASRETGVVVDQPQHF
>TRBV14|TRBD1
CASSPARGPGNTIYF
>TRBV4-1|-
CASSQNRDSPLHF
>TRBV28|-
CASSPPAAYNSPLHF
>TRBV14|-
CASTGSSYEQYF
>TRBV28|TRBD1
CASIYSGQGNTEAFF
>TRBV5-1|-
CASSLVWGQGGNEQFF
>TRBV6-4|-
CASSEDREGGELFF
>TRBV28|-
CASSEGTNYGYTF
>TRBV29-1|TRBD1
CSVQDRGYEQYF
>TRBV6-1|TRBD2
CASSATSGRDLETDTQYF
>TRBV7-2|TRBD1
CASSRSPGTGDGYTF
>TRBV7-2|TRBD1
CASRRMTGGGNTIYF
>TRBV5-4|-
CASSSRTEETQYF
>TRBV7-9|-
CASSLIGVGANVLTF
>TRBV19|-
CASSTSQETQYF
>TRBV7-9|-
CASRGGMNTEAFF
>TRBV6-4|TRBD2
CASSDTGGAAYEQYF
>TRBV2|TRBD2
CASSGGSGALSDTQYF
>TRBV5-1|-
CASSLAEGRANYGYTF
>TRBV28|-
CASKPPYSYKDSNQPQHF
>TRBV28|TRBD1
CASSSGTGGEYGYTF
>TRBV5-1|-
CASSLLTNSGNEQFF
>TRBV11-2|TRBD2
CASSELAGVQTQYF
>TRBV5-1|-
CASSAGRSQETQYF
>TRBV18|TRBD2
CASSPILADTDTQYF
>TRBV6-5|-
CASSGSSLGSYEQYF
>TRBV6-6|-
CASSPSSYEQYF
>TRBV4-1|-
CASSQERNTEAFF
>TRBV29-1|-
CSVEMGRESYEQYF
>TRBV6-5|-
CASSYSAGGSNTEAFF
>TRBV4-1|-
CASSLTQDQPQHF
>TRBV6-1|-
CASSVLEGANTGELFF
>TRBV7-2|TRBD1
CASSLGDRAGGGYTF
>TRBV7-6|TRBD1
CASSLGDRGIGELFF
>TRBV4-1|-
CASSQGFRADQYF
>TRBV11-2|TRBD1
CASSVGTGGYEQYF
>TRBV12-5|-
CASGLEGSGLNSPLHF
>TRBV30|TRBD1
CAWSQKTGMGETQYF
>TRBV13|-
CASSYPTGALTAFF